This T cell receptor beta chain stems from a study of cytomegalovirus exposure and HLA in healthy donors. Primers for the PCR totalled 60 Vbeta and 13 Jbeta. Generated by immunoSEQ multiplex PCR, the TCRdb table keeps only in-frame clones and is missing some. The sample yields about 140,000 clones, about 82% seen once. The CDR3 length is 16 residues. V was clipped by 6 bases and J by 4 bases; unmatched bases: 11. CDR1 is MDHEN and CDR2 is SYDVKM in the germline V gene. This sequence joins TRBV28 and TRBJ1-4, with 7 bases fitting TRBD1. Material for sequencing was PBMCs. The source of this sequence is a woman between 40 and 55 years old in good health and CMV-seropositive. The CDR3 DNA sequence: TGTGCCAGCAGGGGGGGCACGGGACAGAATAATGAAAAACTGTTTTTT. It encodes CASRGGTGQNNEKLFF.